This T cell receptor beta chain derives from a study of PD-1 blockade in classical Hodgkin lymphoma. Regarding the study as a whole: The study reported lower baseline TCR diversity in newly diagnosed patients than in healthy donors. Before treatment, complete responders showed about the same diversity as newly diagnosed patients. TCR diversity rose significantly by C4D1 in CD4+ but not CD8+ cells.

The repertoire was sequenced with immunoSEQ multiplex PCR; TCRdb's copy has only in-frame clones and lacks some. The data show 95,000 to 120,000 clones, 80% to 90% seen once. With regard to this clone: The antigen is undetermined.

All patients relapsed after autologous stem cell transplantation, and brentuximab vedotin exposure varied. This TCR derives from a human donor with classical Hodgkin lymphoma. Sequenced here: peripheral blood mononuclear cells (PBMCs), sampled before the second cycle of nivolumab.

DNA of the CDR3: TGTGCCAGCAATTCAGTGCAGGGAACCTACGAGCAGTACTTC. It yields the protein CASNSVQGTYEQYF. V gene TRBV6-1 combines with J gene TRBJ2-7, with a tentative D call TRBD1 (5 bases). This CDR3 contains 14 residues. V was shortened by 7 bases and J by 2 bases, with 15 bases between the two germline ends. Germline assignment: CDR1 MNHNS and CDR2 SASEGT.